The clone carrying this T cell receptor beta chain has a handful of counts. Its antigen is not identified. TCRdb called the reads again in MiXCR, with one record for every CDR3 protein. This sample yields about a million distinct CDR3 sequences, of which roughly a third are seen a single time; about an eighth belongs to the top ten. The data belong to a study of T cell repertoires in cytomegalovirus infection. The sequence derives from a human donor in good health (CMV status not recorded). Some clones in this sample may be carry-over from other donors' samples. Sequences were derived from cultured CD8+ T cells from PBMCs, sampled from culture after CMV antigen stimulation.

CDR3 amino acids: CASSSLGYPSAFF. Written as DNA, the CDR3 is TGTGCCAGCAGCTCCCTGGGGTACCCGAGCGCTTTCTTT. This chain connects TRBV7-9 to TRBJ1-1; no firm D call. V was cut by 4 bases and J by 11 bases, with 17 bases left in between. The CDR3 is 13 residues long. The germline V gene has CDR1 SEHNR and CDR2 FQNEAQ (reference sequence).